The source of this T cell receptor (beta chain) is a study of cytotoxic CD8 clonotypes in ibrutinib-treated CLL. About the study: Sequencing produced an average of around 260,000 productive templates and tens of thousands of productive rearrangements per sample.

TCRdb keeps only in-frame clones here, not all; method: immunoSEQ multiplex PCR. The table includes over 150,000 clones, 70% to 85% detected once. CDR3 length equals 17 residues. V was clipped by 4 bases and J by 9 bases, with 26 bases between them. Germline V gene data show CDR1 as SGHRS and CDR2 as YFSETQ. Broader study findings: Collection times varied between progressing and sustained-remission patients.

As regards this clone: Its specificity is unknown.

The clonotype comes from a human donor with chronic lymphocytic leukemia. The chain links TRBV5-1 to TRBJ2-1, with D perhaps being TRBD1 or TRBD2 (5 bases each). The specimen comprised PBMCs, sampled after 12 months of ibrutinib treatment. CDR3 protein: CASSRPTHRGPGGEQFF. The CDR3 DNA sequence: TGCGCCAGCAGCAGACCTACTCACCGGGGCCCTGGCGGTGAGCAGTTCTTC.